The rows below give T cell receptor beta chains drawn from one sample of a study of T cell responses to AZD1222 COVID-19 vaccine. Libraries were prepared by immunoSEQ multiplex PCR; TCRdb keeps only in-frame clonotypes and omits some of them. Among about 150,000 clones listed, approximately 84% were seen once. The sequencing used peripheral blood, collected on day 0 of AZD1222 vaccination. All receptors derive from an adult in good health. Each CDR3 is given with its conserved first and last residue. The D gene is left open where the match is weak. The listing skips clone size in some rows; elsewhere it reads once, few, many or a size class.

D | J | size | V | CDR3 | DNA
. | TRBJ1-1 | . | TRBV6-5 | CASSTGRSAEAFF | TGTGCCAGCAGTACAGGGAGAAGTGCTGAAGCTTTCTTT
. | TRBJ1-1 | once | TRBV4-1 | CASSQGDPGNTEAFF | TGCGCCAGCAGCCAAGGTGACCCAGGGAACACTGAAGCTTTCTTT
. | TRBJ1-4 | . | TRBV4-1 | CASSQGTVKNEKLFF | TGCGCCAGCAGCCAAGGGACAGTAAAGAATGAAAAACTGTTTTTT
. | TRBJ1-5 | once | TRBV6-2/TRBV6-3 | CASSNPSRNNQPQHF | TGTGCCAGCAGCAACCCGAGCAGGAACAATCAGCCCCAGCATTTT
. | TRBJ2-2 | . | TRBV21-1 | CASSKVTGGKTGELFF | TGTGCCAGCAGCAAAGTGACGGGGGGAAAAACCGGGGAGCTGTTTTTT
. | TRBJ1-1 | . | TRBV3-1/TRBV3-2 | CASSLQGPLEAFF | TGTGCCAGCAGTCTACAGGGTCCCCTCGAAGCTTTCTTT
TRBD1 | TRBJ1-1 | . | TRBV4-2 | CASSLGQGNTEAFF | TGTGCCAGCAGCCTCGGACAGGGAAACACTGAAGCTTTCTTT
. | TRBJ1-2 | . | TRBV6-5 | CASSYQDSFDGYTF | TGTGCCAGCAGTTACCAGGACAGCTTTGATGGCTACACCTTC
. | TRBJ1-4 | few | TRBV5-1 | CASSLGLRSEKLFF | TGCGCCAGCAGCTTGGGACTCCGGAGTGAAAAACTGTTTTTT
. | TRBJ1-2 | . | TRBV24-1 | CATSDTSSGENNYGYTF | TGTGCCACCAGTGATACATCTTCAGGGGAGAATAACTATGGCTACACCTTC
TRBD1 | TRBJ1-1 | . | TRBV10-3 | CAIRGQGHTSTEAFF | TGTGCCATCAGAGGACAGGGGCATACGAGCACTGAAGCTTTCTTT
. | TRBJ1-5 | . | TRBV7-6 | CASSLAGGGNQPQHF | TGTGCCAGCAGCTTAGCAGGGGGAGGGAATCAGCCCCAGCATTTT
. | TRBJ2-7 | once | TRBV28 | CASRGRSLSSYEQYF | TGTGCCAGCAGGGGGCGATCCTTAAGCTCCTACGAGCAGTACTTC
. | TRBJ1-1 | . | TRBV18 | CASSPPPGGTEAFF | TGTGCCAGCTCACCACCCCCGGGGGGCACTGAAGCTTTCTTT
. | TRBJ1-5 | . | TRBV28 | CASSSPGESNQPQHF | TGTGCCAGCAGTTCCCCGGGGGAGTCGAATCAGCCCCAGCATTTT
. | TRBJ2-7 | . | TRBV18 | CASSQSRAGETYEQYF | TGTGCCAGCTCACAGAGCAGGGCAGGGGAAACCTACGAGCAGTACTTC
. | TRBJ2-1 | few | TRBV9 | CASSVGGLEEQFF | TGTGCCAGCAGCGTAGGGGGGCTGGAGGAGCAGTTCTTC
. | TRBJ1-2 | . | TRBV2 | CASSSDNKNYGYTF | TGTGCCAGCAGTAGCGACAACAAGAACTATGGCTACACCTTC
TRBD2 | TRBJ2-3 | . | TRBV24-1 | CATSDAALAGDTDTQYF | TGTGCCACCAGTGACGCGGCACTAGCGGGGGACACAGATACGCAGTATTTT
. | TRBJ1-1 | . | TRBV5-4 | CASTSNTEAFF | TGTGCCAGCACATCTAACACTGAAGCTTTCTTT
TRBD1 | TRBJ2-7 | . | TRBV6-6 | CASRAPVQGAYEQYF | TGTGCCAGCAGGGCTCCGGTACAGGGGGCCTACGAGCAGTACTTC
. | TRBJ1-4 | . | TRBV5-5 | CASSLLVVPVNEKLFF | TGTGCCAGCAGCTTGTTAGTGGTTCCCGTTAATGAAAAACTGTTTTTT
TRBD2 | TRBJ2-7 | . | TRBV11-2 | CASSLDMTGGAYEQYF | TGTGCCAGCAGCTTAGATATGACCGGGGGGGCCTACGAGCAGTACTTC
. | TRBJ1-6 | . | TRBV19 | CATHLGTYNSPLHF | TGTGCCACCCATTTGGGGACTTATAATTCACCCCTCCACTTT
. | TRBJ1-1 | . | TRBV27 | CASSKGANTEAFF | TGTGCCAGCAGCAAAGGGGCAAACACTGAAGCTTTCTTT
TRBD1 | TRBJ2-7 | . | TRBV7-2 | CASSVRQGAREQYF | TGTGCCAGCAGCGTAAGACAGGGGGCGCGGGAGCAGTACTTC
. | TRBJ1-6 | . | TRBV11-3 | CASSLRQKSPLHF | TGTGCCAGCAGCCTCCGACAGAAATCACCCCTCCACTTT
. | TRBJ1-1 | . | TRBV11-2 | CASSLVGVGGAGGAFF | TGTGCCAGCAGCTTAGTTGGGGTTGGGGGCGCGGGTGGAGCTTTCTTT
TRBD1 | TRBJ2-3 | . | TRBV11-2 | CASSLVRTGGTDTQYF | TGTGCCAGCAGCTTAGTACGGACAGGGGGCACAGATACGCAGTATTTT
. | TRBJ1-1 | . | TRBV2 | CARTRGRGTEAFF | TGTGCCAGGACCCGGGGGAGAGGCACTGAAGCTTTCTTT
. | TRBJ2-1 | . | TRBV12-5 | CASGEGVYGNEQFF | TGTGCTAGTGGTGAGGGGGTTTACGGCAATGAGCAGTTCTTC
. | TRBJ1-2 | . | TRBV4-2 | CASSQGVGLPYGYTF | TGTGCCAGCAGCCAAGGAGTAGGGCTCCCCTATGGCTACACCTTC
TRBD1 | TRBJ1-1 | once | TRBV11-2 | CASSSTGTGVAEAFF | TGTGCCAGCAGTTCCACCGGGACAGGGGTGGCTGAAGCTTTCTTT
TRBD2 | TRBJ2-2 | . | TRBV15 | CATSRDTSGNTGELFF | TGTGCCACCAGCAGAGATACTAGCGGAAATACCGGGGAGCTGTTTTTT
TRBD1 | TRBJ2-7 | . | TRBV30 | CAWSMGQPSYEQYF | TGTGCCTGGAGTATGGGACAGCCCTCCTACGAGCAGTACTTC